A selection of T cell receptor beta chains follows, all from one sample in a study of response to subunit inactivated influenza vaccine. From the RT-PCR reads, TCRdb called clonotypes with MiXCR, one entry per CDR3 protein. The table shows about 540,000 distinct CDR3 sequences, with roughly 25% occurring only once. This same sample was also taken into another study, of T cells expressing NK-cell markers.

Material: CD4+ T cells sorted from PBMCs, obtained 12 days after vaccination. Source of these receptors: a middle-aged man who received an inactivated influenza vaccine. CDR3s include the opening cysteine and the closing phenylalanine or tryptophan. D genes are given only for firm matches. Only some rows state a clone size, as once, few, many or a class for expanded clones.

D gene: .
clone size: .
CDR3 length: 15
V gene: TRBV27
J gene: TRBJ2-3
CDR3 protein: CASSGRVTSTDTQYF
CDR3 DNA: TGTGCCAGCAGTGGAAGGGTCACTAGCACAGATACGCAGTATTTT

D gene: .
clone size: few
CDR3 length: 14
V gene: TRBV7-2
J gene: TRBJ1-3
CDR3 protein: CASSPAYSGNTIYF
CDR3 DNA: TGTGCCAGCAGCCCAGCGTACTCTGGAAACACCATATATTTT

D gene: .
clone size: once
CDR3 length: 13
V gene: TRBV5-6
J gene: TRBJ2-7
CDR3 protein: CASSLLATYEQYF
CDR3 DNA: TGTGCCAGCAGCTTGTTAGCGACCTACGAGCAGTACTTC

D gene: TRBD2
clone size: .
CDR3 length: 18
V gene: TRBV28
J gene: TRBJ2-1
CDR3 protein: CASSSSGSARSSYNEQFF
CDR3 DNA: TGTGCCAGCAGCTCAAGCGGGAGCGCACGGAGCTCCTACAATGAGCAGTTCTTC

D gene: .
clone size: .
CDR3 length: 16
V gene: TRBV2
J gene: TRBJ2-5
CDR3 protein: CASSDSMGRRKETQYF
CDR3 DNA: TGTGCCAGCAGTGATTCGATGGGCAGACGAAAAGAGACCCAGTACTTC

D gene: TRBD1
clone size: .
CDR3 length: 14
V gene: TRBV10-3
J gene: TRBJ2-5
CDR3 protein: CAISVDRAGETQYF
CDR3 DNA: TGTGCCATCAGTGTAGACAGGGCTGGAGAGACCCAGTACTTC

D gene: TRBD1
clone size: .
CDR3 length: 15
V gene: TRBV5-1
J gene: TRBJ1-3
CDR3 protein: CASSPDRGQGNTIYF
CDR3 DNA: TGCGCCAGCAGTCCCGACAGGGGGCAAGGAAACACCATATATTTT

D gene: .
clone size: once
CDR3 length: 14
V gene: TRBV27
J gene: TRBJ2-3
CDR3 protein: CASSLLGPPDTQYF
CDR3 DNA: TGTGCCAGCAGCCTCCTGGGCCCCCCAGATACGCAGTATTTT

D gene: TRBD1
clone size: .
CDR3 length: 16
V gene: TRBV7-2
J gene: TRBJ1-6
CDR3 protein: CASSQMWTGTNSPLHF
CDR3 DNA: TGTGCCAGCAGCCAAATGTGGACAGGAACTAATTCACCCCTCCACTTT

D gene: TRBD2
clone size: few
CDR3 length: 16
V gene: TRBV6-2/TRBV6-3
J gene: TRBJ2-1
CDR3 protein: CASSYHLAGGQNEQFF
CDR3 DNA: TGTGCCAGCAGTTACCATCTAGCGGGAGGGCAGAATGAGCAGTTCTTC

D gene: TRBD1
clone size: .
CDR3 length: 14
V gene: TRBV6-1
J gene: TRBJ2-7
CDR3 protein: CASRMGQGIYEQYF
CDR3 DNA: TGTGCCAGCAGGATGGGACAGGGGATCTACGAGCAGTACTTC

D gene: .
clone size: many
CDR3 length: 17
V gene: TRBV5-5
J gene: TRBJ1-1
CDR3 protein: CASSLQGLGGLNTEAFF
CDR3 DNA: TGTGCCAGCAGCTTGCAAGGTTTGGGTGGGCTGAACACTGAAGCTTTCTTT

D gene: .
clone size: .
CDR3 length: 19
V gene: TRBV28
J gene: TRBJ2-7
CDR3 protein: CASSLTTGRGKLYLYEQYF
CDR3 DNA: TGTGCCAGCAGTTTAACAACTGGTCGCGGGAAGCTATATCTCTACGAGCAGTACTTC

D gene: TRBD2
clone size: .
CDR3 length: 15
V gene: TRBV2
J gene: TRBJ2-5
CDR3 protein: CASSVPSGRQETQYF
CDR3 DNA: TGTGCCAGCAGTGTTCCTAGCGGACGACAAGAGACCCAGTACTTC

D gene: .
clone size: .
CDR3 length: 13
V gene: TRBV20-1
J gene: TRBJ1-2
CDR3 protein: CSARGQPAVGYTF
CDR3 DNA: TGCAGTGCTAGGGGACAACCGGCTGTTGGCTACACCTTC

D gene: .
clone size: .
CDR3 length: 14
V gene: TRBV5-5
J gene: TRBJ2-3
CDR3 protein: CASSPVDRTNTQYF
CDR3 DNA: TGTGCCAGCAGCCCCGTAGACCGGACGAATACGCAGTATTTT

D gene: .
clone size: .
CDR3 length: 13
V gene: TRBV27
J gene: TRBJ2-3
CDR3 protein: CASSLYDADTQYF
CDR3 DNA: TGTGCCAGCAGTTTATACGACGCAGATACGCAGTATTTT

D gene: .
clone size: few
CDR3 length: 15
V gene: TRBV15
J gene: TRBJ2-7
CDR3 protein: CATSRDPVSSYEQYF
CDR3 DNA: TGTGCCACCAGCAGAGATCCGGTTAGCTCCTACGAGCAGTACTTC

D gene: .
clone size: .
CDR3 length: 12
V gene: TRBV6-2/TRBV6-3
J gene: TRBJ2-7
CDR3 protein: CASSRLPDEQYF
CDR3 DNA: TGTGCCAGCAGTCGGCTTCCGGACGAGCAGTACTTC

D gene: .
clone size: once
CDR3 length: 15
V gene: TRBV7-6
J gene: TRBJ2-7
CDR3 protein: CASSLEEGLGHEQYF
CDR3 DNA: TGTGCCAGCAGCTTAGAGGAGGGCCTCGGACACGAGCAGTACTTC

D gene: .
clone size: .
CDR3 length: 15
V gene: TRBV20-1
J gene: TRBJ2-1
CDR3 protein: CSARDRGVTYNEQFF
CDR3 DNA: TGCAGTGCTAGAGATCGGGGAGTAACCTACAATGAGCAGTTCTTC

D gene: .
clone size: .
CDR3 length: 13
V gene: TRBV4-3
J gene: TRBJ2-5
CDR3 protein: CASSQDWGETQYF
CDR3 DNA: TGCGCCAGCAGCCAAGATTGGGGCGAGACCCAGTACTTC

D gene: TRBD1
clone size: many
CDR3 length: 17
V gene: TRBV29-1
J gene: TRBJ2-5
CDR3 protein: CSVESPQTGARLLTQYF
CDR3 DNA: TGCAGCGTTGAATCTCCCCAGACAGGGGCTAGATTATTGACCCAGTACTTC

D gene: .
clone size: few
CDR3 length: 14
V gene: TRBV7-6
J gene: TRBJ2-7
CDR3 protein: CASSSTWNPGEQYF
CDR3 DNA: TGTGCCAGCAGCTCCACATGGAATCCGGGGGAGCAGTACTTC

D gene: .
clone size: few
CDR3 length: 13
V gene: TRBV5-1
J gene: TRBJ1-1
CDR3 protein: CASSLSDGSEAFF
CDR3 DNA: TGCGCCAGCAGCTTGAGTGACGGGTCTGAAGCTTTCTTT

D gene: .
clone size: .
CDR3 length: 14
V gene: TRBV4-3
J gene: TRBJ1-4
CDR3 protein: CASSPRGVREKLFF
CDR3 DNA: TGCGCCAGCAGCCCACGTGGGGTACGCGAAAAACTGTTTTTT

D gene: .
clone size: .
CDR3 length: 13
V gene: TRBV15
J gene: TRBJ2-7
CDR3 protein: CATSRDLPYEQYF
CDR3 DNA: TGTGCCACCAGCAGGGATCTTCCCTACGAGCAGTACTTC

D gene: .
clone size: few
CDR3 length: 15
V gene: TRBV5-1
J gene: TRBJ2-5
CDR3 protein: CASSLQEATQETQYF
CDR3 DNA: TGCGCCAGCAGCTTACAGGAGGCAACGCAAGAGACCCAGTACTTC

D gene: .
clone size: few
CDR3 length: 15
V gene: TRBV4-1
J gene: TRBJ1-1
CDR3 protein: CASSQAPARPGEAFF
CDR3 DNA: TGCGCCAGCAGCCAAGCCCCGGCCAGGCCGGGTGAAGCTTTCTTT

D gene: .
clone size: once
CDR3 length: 21
V gene: TRBV11-2
J gene: TRBJ2-2
CDR3 protein: CASSLELGSRRMEKNTGELFF
CDR3 DNA: TGTGCCAGCAGCTTAGAGTTGGGCTCCCGGCGCATGGAGAAGAACACCGGGGAGCTGTTTTTT

D gene: .
clone size: .
CDR3 length: 11
V gene: TRBV12-3/TRBV12-4
J gene: TRBJ1-2
CDR3 protein: CASRGDRAVTF
CDR3 DNA: TGTGCCAGCAGAGGAGACAGAGCTGTTACCTTC

D gene: .
clone size: .
CDR3 length: 12
V gene: TRBV20-1
J gene: TRBJ2-3
CDR3 protein: CSGRGNTDTQYF
CDR3 DNA: TGCAGTGGCCGCGGGAACACAGATACGCAGTATTTT

D gene: .
clone size: .
CDR3 length: 14
V gene: TRBV20-1
J gene: TRBJ1-6
CDR3 protein: CSARVRDSHSPLHF
CDR3 DNA: TGCAGTGCTAGAGTAAGAGACAGCCATTCACCCCTCCACTTT

D gene: .
clone size: few
CDR3 length: 14
V gene: TRBV5-1
J gene: TRBJ2-2
CDR3 protein: CASRAGANTGELFF
CDR3 DNA: TGCGCCAGCAGAGCTGGGGCGAACACCGGGGAGCTGTTTTTT

D gene: TRBD2
clone size: .
CDR3 length: 15
V gene: TRBV18
J gene: TRBJ2-1
CDR3 protein: CASSPGLAGNNEQFF
CDR3 DNA: TGTGCCAGCTCACCAGGACTAGCGGGCAACAATGAGCAGTTCTTC